This is a list of T cell receptor beta chains from one sample in a study of cytomegalovirus exposure and HLA in healthy donors. Only in-frame clones appear in the TCRdb table, and some are missing; sequencing was by immunoSEQ multiplex PCR. The sample holds about 180,000 clones; 77% are singletons and the top ten take 3.7%. Source material: PBMCs. These TCRs come from a woman aged 55-70 years in good health and CMV-seropositive. The CDR3 runs from the conserved cysteine through the conserved F or W. Each record gives: D gene, V gene, clone size, J gene, CDR3 DNA, CDR3 protein. A D gene is named only where the DNA matches it firmly. Rows give clone size only sometimes, using once, few, many, or a class for an expanded clone.

TRBD2	TRBV6-5	NA	TRBJ2-1	TGTGCCAGCAGACGTAGCGGGAGCTCCTACAATGAGCAGTTCTTC	CASRRSGSSYNEQFF
NA	TRBV27	NA	TRBJ1-1	TGTGCCAGCAGTTTCAGGGGTAACACTGAAGCTTTCTTT	CASSFRGNTEAFF
TRBD2	TRBV6-1	NA	TRBJ2-7	TGTGCCAGCAGTGAGGTAGCGGGAGGCTCCTACGAGCAGTACTTC	CASSEVAGGSYEQYF
TRBD1	TRBV19	NA	TRBJ1-5	TGTGCAGCAGGGGGAGGTGGCAATCAGCCCCAGCATTTT	CAAGGGGNQPQHF
TRBD1	TRBV5-4	NA	TRBJ2-1	TGTGCCAGCAGCTTGGGGTCAGGGGGAGCGTACAATGAGCAGTTCTTC	CASSLGSGGAYNEQFF
TRBD2	TRBV19	NA	TRBJ2-6	TGTGCCAGTAGTCCCCGCTTCAGCGGGGCCAACGTCCCGACTTTC	CASSPRFSGANVPTF
NA	TRBV11-2	NA	TRBJ1-1	TGTGCCAGCAGCTTTTTTCCGGGAAGAGGGTACACTGAAGCTTTCTTT	CASSFFPGRGYTEAFF
TRBD1	TRBV6-5	NA	TRBJ1-2	TGTGCCAGCAGCTCCTACAGGGGAAGCTATGGCTACACCTTC	CASSSYRGSYGYTF
TRBD1	TRBV5-8	NA	TRBJ1-2	TGTGCCAGCAGCTTGAGGAGGGGGCTTTATGGCTACACCTTC	CASSLRRGLYGYTF
TRBD1	TRBV6-5	NA	TRBJ2-7	TGTGCCAGCAGTTACGGGGGGACAGGGTACGAGCAGTACTTC	CASSYGGTGYEQYF
NA	TRBV5-1	NA	TRBJ2-1	TGCGCCAGCAGCCCCACAGTTCTACTCTCCTACAATGAGCAGTTCTTC	CASSPTVLLSYNEQFF
TRBD1	TRBV6-1	NA	TRBJ2-7	TGTGCCAGCAGTGAAGGGAGGACAGGGTGTTTCGAGCAGTACTTC	CASSEGRTGCFEQYF
NA	TRBV30	NA	TRBJ1-6	TGTGCCTGGAGTGTTCGTGGTTGGGGGGGATCCCTCCACTTT	CAWSVRGWGGSLHF
NA	TRBV28	NA	TRBJ1-1	TGTGCCAGCAGCCGACCCTTTCAGGGGAACACTGAAGCTTTCTTT	CASSRPFQGNTEAFF
TRBD2	TRBV7-9	NA	TRBJ2-4	TGTGCCAGCAGCAACCATGGCGGGGGGGCGCTTGACAGTCAGTACTTC	CASSNHGGGALDSQYF
TRBD2	TRBV28	NA	TRBJ2-3	TGTGCCAGCAGTTCCCGACAACTAGCGGGAGTGTCAGATACGCAGTATTTT	CASSSRQLAGVSDTQYF
NA	TRBV6-6	few	TRBJ2-5	TGTGCCAGCAGTTACTCTCTGGAGACCCAGTACTTC	CASSYSLETQYF
TRBD1	TRBV5-4	NA	TRBJ2-7	TGTGCCAGCGAGGGACAGGGGTCAACCGCCTACGAGCAGTACTTC	CASEGQGSTAYEQYF
NA	TRBV2	NA	TRBJ1-2	TGTGCCAGCAGTGAACCGGGACATTCTAACTATGGCTACACCTTC	CASSEPGHSNYGYTF
NA	TRBV29-1	once	TRBJ2-7	TGCAGCGTTCGTCGGGGAGGAAGGAACGAGCAGTACTTC	CSVRRGGRNEQYF
TRBD1	TRBV5-1	NA	TRBJ2-3	TGCGCCAGCAGCTTGGGGGGGACAGGGGTCCGCACAGATACGCAGTATTTT	CASSLGGTGVRTDTQYF
NA	TRBV9	NA	TRBJ2-6	TGTGCCAGCAGCGTAGGACACAGCCGAACCTCTGGGGCCAACGTCCTGACTTTC	CASSVGHSRTSGANVLTF
NA	TRBV7-3	NA	TRBJ1-2	TGTGCCAGCAGCCCTGACGGGAACTATGGCTACACCTTC	CASSPDGNYGYTF
NA	TRBV25-1	once	TRBJ2-7	TGTGCCAGCAGTGAATATGGCCCGGGGCAGTACTTC	CASSEYGPGQYF
NA	TRBV7-9	NA	TRBJ2-3	TGTGCCAGCAGCTCAATACAGGGTCGCACAGATACGCAGTATTTT	CASSSIQGRTDTQYF
TRBD2	TRBV29-1	NA	TRBJ2-5	TGCAGCGTGGGGGGGTATGAGGAGACCCAGTACTTC	CSVGGYEETQYF
NA	TRBV15	NA	TRBJ2-7	TGTGCCACCAGCGGAGGAGGAGTTTCCTACGAGCAGTACTTC	CATSGGGVSYEQYF